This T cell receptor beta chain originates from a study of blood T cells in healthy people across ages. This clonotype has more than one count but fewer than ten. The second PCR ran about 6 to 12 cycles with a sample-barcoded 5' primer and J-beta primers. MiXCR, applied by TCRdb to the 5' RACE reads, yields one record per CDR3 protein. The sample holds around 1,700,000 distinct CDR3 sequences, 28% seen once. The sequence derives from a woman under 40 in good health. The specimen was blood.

In DNA, the CDR3 is TGCGCCAGCAGCTTGTATTCGCCCTCCTACGAGCAGTACTTC. Protein: CASSLYSPSYEQYF. V usage is TRBV5-1 and J usage is TRBJ2-7; no clear D. Deletions cut 1 base from V and 0 bases from J, with 8 bases between. The CDR3 sequence is 14 residues long. Looked up from germline, CDR1 is SGHRS and CDR2 is YFSETQ.